The 3 T cell receptor beta chains listed next were all sequenced from one sample in a study of vaccination effects on CD4 cells after COVID-19. Their specific antigens are unknown. At the end of more than 8 days of culture, CD4+ T cells were isolated. Sequencing was performed with immunoSEQ multiplex PCR; in TCRdb, only in-frame clones are kept and a portion is missing. The sample yields about 37,000 clones, around 74% seen once. Sequenced material: CD4+ T cells from PBMCs cultured without peptide, taken before COVID-19 vaccination. Receptors were obtained from a human donor who received a COVID-19 vaccine.

This rearrangement joins TRBV2 to TRBJ1-5; D is ambiguous. Germline CDR1 and CDR2: SNHLY and FYNNEI. V lost 5 bases to trimming and J lost 2 bases, with 16 bases between them. The CDR3 has 16 amino acids. CDR3 sequence (DNA): TGTGCCAGCAGTCCGGACCTGTTCGGTGGCAATCAGCCCCAGCATTTT. Translated, it gives CASSPDLFGGNQPQHF.

The V and J genes are TRBV6-2 or TRBV6-3 and TRBJ2-4, with D perhaps TRBD1 (6 bases). V was cut by 5 bases and J by 2 bases, with 7 bases left in between. This CDR3 is built from 13 residues. The germline CDR1 and CDR2 sequences are MNHEY and SVGEGT. The CDR3 bases are TGTGCCAGCAGTACAGGGCCCAAAAACATTCAGTACTTC. This gives the protein CASSTGPKNIQYF.

The chain carries TRBV19 and TRBJ1-2; a possible D gene is TRBD1 (5 bases). Per the germline V gene, CDR1 is LNHDA and CDR2 is SQIVND (reference sequence). Trimming stripped 9 bases from V and 6 bases from J, with 14 bases between. This CDR3 has 12 residues. The CDR3 loop reads CASIGGGHGYTF. The CDR3 nucleotides read TGTGCCAGCATCGGGGGGGGACATGGCTACACCTTC.